This entry lists 27 T cell receptor beta chains sequenced from one sample in a study of blood T cell repertoires in COVID-19. Measured with immunoSEQ multiplex PCR; TCRdb has only the in-frame clones, and not every one. There are under 100,000 clones in the sample; roughly 87% occur only once, and more than 14% lies in the top ten. The sample taken for sequencing was peripheral blood. These receptors were collected from a male donor with acute or convalescent COVID-19.

This clone was detected a few times. The CDR3 nucleotides read TGTGCCAGCAGCGTAACGGGTTTTTACGAGCAGTACTTC. This sequence encodes CASSVTGFYEQYF. The chain links TRBV12-3 or TRBV12-4 to TRBJ2-7; D is unclear. The V and J ends lost 6 bases and 4 bases respectively, with 13 bases between them. The CDR3 consists of 13 residues.

The chain is built from TRBV29-1 and TRBJ2-1; possible D gene TRBD1, 6 bases. Germline V lookup: CDR1 SQVTM, CDR2 ANQGSEA. V gave up 6 bases and J gave up 6 bases, with 21 bases separating them. The CDR3 runs 15 residues. CDR3 protein: CSVKSPQGLGNEQFF. The CDR3 DNA sequence: TGCAGCGTAAAGTCCCCACAGGGATTGGGCAATGAGCAGTTCTTC.

A single count supports this clone. The chain uses TRBV7-9 and TRBJ1-3, with a weak D call TRBD1 (5 bases). Germline V lookup: CDR1 SEHNR, CDR2 FQNEAQ (reference sequence). This CDR3 contains 15 residues. With 7 bases removed from V and 0 bases from J, the gap between germline ends came to 13 bases. CDR3 bases: TGTGCCAGCACCCTCGGGGGTAGCTCTGGAAACACCATATATTTT. It yields the protein CASTLGGSSGNTIYF. Full variable domain (missing parts from reference TRBV7-9 and TRBJ1-3): DTGVSQNPRHKITKRGQNVTFRCDPISEHNRLYWYRQTLGQGPEFLTYFQNEAQLEKSRLLSDRFSAERPKGSFSTLEIQRTEQGDSAMYLCASTLGGSSGNTIYFGEGSWLTVV.

This clone was found a few times. This chain uses TRBV28 with TRBJ1-6, with 8 bases aligning to TRBD1. The CDR3 covers 15 residues. Germline CDR1 and CDR2: MDHEN and SYDVKM. With V trimmed by 7 bases and J by 6 bases, 8 bases remained unmatched. CDR3 nucleotides: TGTGCCAGCATTAGTGGACAGGGACCTAATTCACCCCTCCACTTT. This encodes CASISGQGPNSPLHF.

CDR3 nucleotide sequence: TGTGCCAGCAGCTTCCAGGGGGCTGGTGGCTACACCTTC. It translates to CASSFQGAGGYTF. This chain links TRBV5-5 with TRBJ1-2; 8 bases align to TRBD1. Trimming took 2 bases from V and 7 from J; bases not matched to a gene: 4. Per the germline V gene, CDR1 is SGHKS and CDR2 is YYEKEE (reference sequence). The length of the CDR3 is 13 residues.

V is TRBV6-5 and J is TRBJ1-1; D call uncertain. This CDR3 has 15 residues. Germline values: CDR1 MNHEY, CDR2 SVGAGI. Trimming shortened V by 8 bases and J by 0 bases, and 16 bases separated the two germline ends. In DNA form, the CDR3 reads TGTGCCAGCTTGGGAGGGAACGGGGTGAACACTGAAGCTTTCTTT. Protein product: CASLGGNGVNTEAFF.

The chain couples TRBV19 to TRBJ2-7, with 7 bases lining up with TRBD1. The CDR3 sequence is 14 residues long. V shed 4 bases and J 2 bases; nucleotides not matched to a gene: 5. CDR1 LNHDA and CDR2 SQIVND come from the germline V gene (reference sequence). The DNA for the CDR3 is TGTGCCAGTAGTAGGCGGACAGGTACCTACGAGCAGTACTTC. Translating gives CASSRRTGTYEQYF. Complete variable domain (other parts from reference TRBV19 and TRBJ2-7): DGGITQSPKYLFRKEGQNVTLSCEQNLNHDAMYWYRQDPGQGLRLIYYSQIVNDFQKGDIAEGYSVSREKKESFPLTVTSAQKNPTAFYLCASSRRTGTYEQYFGPGTRLTVT.

The chain uses TRBV6-1 and TRBJ2-7; 7 bases agree with TRBD1. Losses at the gene ends were 2 bases for V and 1 base for J; bases not matched to a gene: 5. Germline V gene sequence: CDR1 MNHNS, CDR2 SASEGT. The CDR3 spans 15 residues. CDR3: CASSESWDRSYEQYF. CDR3 DNA sequence: TGTGCCAGCAGTGAAAGCTGGGACAGATCCTACGAGCAGTACTTC.

This chain connects TRBV30 to TRBJ2-7; 8 positions agree with TRBD2. V gave up 3 bases and J gave up 1 base; unmatched junction bases: 2. This CDR3 spans 13 amino acids. The V gene's germline CDR1 is GTSNPN and CDR2 SVGIG (reference sequence). CDR3 in amino acids: CAWRRGVSYEQYF. CDR3 sequence (DNA): TGTGCCTGGAGGCGGGGGGTTTCCTACGAGCAGTACTTC.

The V and J genes are TRBV7-2 and TRBJ2-7; TRBD2 matches at 9 bases. After removal of 1 base from V and 7 bases from J, the junction contained 5 bases not matched to a gene. This CDR3 has 14 amino acids. Germline V lookup: CDR1 SGHTA, CDR2 FQGNSA. The CDR3 nucleotides are TGTGCCAGCAGCTTAGGTAGCGGGGGAGGTGAGCAGTACTTC. It is translated as CASSLGSGGGEQYF.

The chain is built from TRBV6-5 and TRBJ1-1; TRBD1 is a possible D gene (6 bases). CDR1 MNHEY and CDR2 SVGAGI come from the germline V gene. This CDR3 has 13 amino acids. Trimming stripped 5 bases from V and 1 base from J, with 8 bases between. CDR3 DNA: TGTGCCAGCAGTAGGACAGAGAACACTGAAGCTTTCTTT. Its translation: CASSRTENTEAFF.

This sequence joins TRBV6-6 and TRBJ1-1, with TRBD1 matching 7 bases. This CDR3 has 14 amino acids. Trimming took 6 bases from V and 0 from J; bases not matched to a gene: 4. Germline V lookup: CDR1 MNHNY, CDR2 SVGAGI (reference sequence). This CDR3 reads CASSPGQMNTEAFF. Written as DNA, the CDR3 is TGTGCCAGCAGCCCGGGACAGATGAACACTGAAGCTTTCTTT.

The chain joins TRBV5-4 to TRBJ2-1, with 12 bases aligning to TRBD2. In germline, CDR1 is SGHNT, CDR2 YYREEE (reference sequence). This CDR3 has 15 amino acids. V shed 4 bases and J 9 bases; nucleotides not matched to a gene: 8. The CDR3 nucleotides read TGTGCCAGCAGCGCCTCTAGCGGGGGGGCCATTGAGCAGTTCTTC. This codes for CASSASSGGAIEQFF.

The chain links TRBV24-1 to TRBJ2-6, with TRBD1 as a possible D gene (5 bases). The CDR3 has 15 amino acids. Germline assignment: CDR1 KGHDR and CDR2 SFDVKD. Trimming stripped 3 bases from V and 2 bases from J, with 7 bases between. The chain's CDR3 is CATSDQTAGANVLTF. In DNA form, the CDR3 reads TGTGCCACCAGTGATCAGACAGCTGGGGCCAACGTCCTGACTTTC.

V usage is TRBV3-1 (or the pseudogene TRBV3-2) and J usage is TRBJ1-5; D is possibly TRBD1 (5 bases). V lost 4 bases to trimming and J lost 4 bases, with 11 bases between them. Per the germline V gene, CDR1 is LGHDT and CDR2 is YNNKEL (reference sequence). The CDR3 extends over 14 amino acids. CDR3 residues: CASSPRAGNQPQHF. The DNA for the CDR3 is TGTGCCAGCAGCCCCCGGGCAGGGAATCAGCCCCAGCATTTT.

This clone was detected once. This sequence joins TRBV9 and TRBJ2-5, with 8 bases lining up with TRBD2. V shed 3 bases and J 2 bases; nucleotides not matched to a gene: 6. Looked up from germline, CDR1 is SGDLS and CDR2 is YYNGEE. This CDR3 spans 15 amino acids. The CDR3 nucleotides are TGTGCCAGCAGCGGGTGGGGACTAGATCAAGAGACCCAGTACTTC. Translating it yields CASSGWGLDQETQYF.

The gene calls are TRBV5-4 and TRBJ2-7; TRBD1 matches at 9 bases. The V gene's germline CDR1 is SGHNT and CDR2 YYREEE (reference sequence). This CDR3 is built from 16 residues. Trimming took 4 bases from V and 0 from J; bases not matched to a gene: 8. CDR3 residues: CASSRGGTGTSYEQYF. The DNA of the CDR3 is TGTGCCAGCAGCCGCGGAGGGACAGGGACCTCCTACGAGCAGTACTTC.

The V gene is TRBV20-1, the J gene TRBJ1-1; D is possibly TRBD1 (6 bases). Trimming removed 6 bases at V and 5 bases at J, with 10 bases between. CDR3 length equals 11 residues. From germline, CDR1 is DFQATT and CDR2 SNEGSKA (reference sequence). CDR3 in DNA: TGCAGTGCAACCGGGACAACTGAAGCTTTCTTT. Its translation: CSATGTTEAFF.

This rearrangement joins TRBV4-2 to TRBJ2-1; D perhaps matches TRBD2 (5 bases). The length of the CDR3 is 18 residues. V lost 0 bases and J lost 5, with 20 bases in between. The germline CDR1 and CDR2 sequences are LGHNA and YNFKEQ. CDR3: CASSQDVAFRTANNEQFF. The CDR3 DNA sequence: TGTGCCAGCAGCCAAGATGTAGCGTTTAGGACTGCAAACAATGAGCAGTTCTTC.

J is TRBJ2-6 and V is TRBV5-1; D might be TRBD1 (6 bases). CDR1 is SGHRS, CDR2 YFSETQ, per germline. The CDR3 has 16 residues. Between the trimmed V and J ends, which lost 5 bases and 0 bases, there was a span of 12 bases. CDR3 residues: CASRQGPSSGANVLTF. DNA of the CDR3: TGCGCCAGCAGACAGGGACCCAGCTCTGGGGCCAACGTCCTGACTTTC.

This clone was observed once. The chain joins TRBV5-5 to TRBJ2-3; D remains ambiguous. This CDR3 comprises 16 residues. Germline values: CDR1 SGHKS, CDR2 YYEKEE (reference sequence). V dropped 0 bases and J dropped 0 bases, with 11 bases sitting between them. The CDR3 DNA reads TGTGCCAGCAGCTTGGCCAACTGGTTAAGCACAGATACGCAGTATTTT. As protein: CASSLANWLSTDTQYF.

CDR3 bases: TGCGCCAGCAGTCTCCCGGACACCTACAATGAGCAGTTCTTC. Translating gives CASSLPDTYNEQFF. This rearrangement joins TRBV5-1 to TRBJ2-1; TRBD1 is a possible D gene (5 bases). The CDR3 runs 14 residues. The germline CDR1 and CDR2 sequences are SGHRS and YFSETQ. V lost 5 bases, J lost 2 bases, and 11 bases lay in between.

The chain couples TRBV19 to TRBJ2-1; no firm D call. CDR1 LNHDA and CDR2 SQIVND come from the germline V gene (reference sequence). V lost 6 bases and J 8 bases, leaving 11 bases between the germline ends. The CDR3 contains 12 residues. In DNA form, the CDR3 reads TGTGCCAGTAGCCCCCGGGTGGATGAGCAGTTCTTC. Protein product: CASSPRVDEQFF. The full variable domain, in which reference TRBV19 and TRBJ2-1 provide the parts outside the CDR3, is DGGITQSPKYLFRKEGQNVTLSCEQNLNHDAMYWYRQDPGQGLRLIYYSQIVNDFQKGDIAEGYSVSREKKESFPLTVTSAQKNPTAFYLCASSPRVDEQFFGPGTRLTVL.

This chain joins TRBV27 and TRBJ2-2, with D perhaps TRBD2 (7 bases). V lost 8 bases to trimming and J lost 4 bases, with 14 bases between them. Per the germline V gene, CDR1 is MNHEY and CDR2 is SMNVEV (reference sequence). The CDR3 has 14 amino acids. The CDR3 here is CASSKGGSTGELFF. CDR3 in DNA: TGTGCCAGCTCAAAGGGGGGGAGCACCGGGGAGCTGTTTTTT.

Only one count was recorded for this clone. V gene TRBV6-1 combines with J gene TRBJ2-1; D not certain. Germline V lookup: CDR1 MNHNS, CDR2 SASEGT. The CDR3 is 13 amino acids. The V and J ends lost 1 base and 12 bases respectively, with 13 bases between them. The CDR3: CASSEDNSRLQFF. As DNA, the CDR3 is TGTGCCAGCAGTGAAGATAACTCGCGGTTGCAGTTCTTC.

This clone was observed a single time. The chain combines TRBV5-1 with TRBJ1-2; D perhaps matches TRBD1 (5 bases). CDR3 size: 14 residues. CDR1 is SGHRS and CDR2 is YFSETQ in the germline V gene. Deletions cut 0 bases from V and 8 bases from J, with 14 bases between. The CDR3 nucleotides are TGCGCCAGCAGCTTGGCCGGGGGGGAAGAAGGCTACACCTTC. This codes for CASSLAGGEEGYTF.

This clone appeared a single time. The V gene is TRBV7-2, the J gene TRBJ2-3; TRBD1 might be the D (5 bases). Per germline, CDR1 SGHTA and CDR2 FQGNSA. The CDR3 spans 13 residues. V was shortened by 1 base and J by 5 bases, with 7 bases between the two germline ends. Here the CDR3 DNA reads TGTGCCAGCAGCTTAGACAGGCGAGATACGCAGTATTTT. Residues: CASSLDRRDTQYF.